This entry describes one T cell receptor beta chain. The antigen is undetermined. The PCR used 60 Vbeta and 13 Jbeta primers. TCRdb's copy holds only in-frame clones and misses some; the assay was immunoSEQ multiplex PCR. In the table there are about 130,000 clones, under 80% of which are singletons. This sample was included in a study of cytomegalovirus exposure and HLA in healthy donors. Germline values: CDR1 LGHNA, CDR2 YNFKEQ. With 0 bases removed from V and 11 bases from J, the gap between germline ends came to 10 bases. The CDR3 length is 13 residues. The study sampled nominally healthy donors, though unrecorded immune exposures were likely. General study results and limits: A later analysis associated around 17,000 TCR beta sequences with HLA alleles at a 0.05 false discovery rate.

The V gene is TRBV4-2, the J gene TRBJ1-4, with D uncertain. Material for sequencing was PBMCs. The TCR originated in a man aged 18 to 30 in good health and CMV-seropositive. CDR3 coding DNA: TGTGCCAGCAGCCAAGATGAAAAGCGGAAACTGTTTTTT. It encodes CASSQDEKRKLFF.